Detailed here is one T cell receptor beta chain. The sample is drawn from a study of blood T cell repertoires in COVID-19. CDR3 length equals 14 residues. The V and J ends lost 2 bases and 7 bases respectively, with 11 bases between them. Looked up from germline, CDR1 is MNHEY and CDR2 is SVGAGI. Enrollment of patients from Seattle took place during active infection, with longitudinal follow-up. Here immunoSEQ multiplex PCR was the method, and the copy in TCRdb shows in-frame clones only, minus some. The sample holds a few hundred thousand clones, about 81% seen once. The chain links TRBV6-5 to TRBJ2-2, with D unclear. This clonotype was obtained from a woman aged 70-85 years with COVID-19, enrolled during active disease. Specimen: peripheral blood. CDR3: CASSYVGLGGELFF. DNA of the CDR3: TGTGCCAGCAGTTACGTCGGGTTGGGCGGGGAGCTGTTTTTT.